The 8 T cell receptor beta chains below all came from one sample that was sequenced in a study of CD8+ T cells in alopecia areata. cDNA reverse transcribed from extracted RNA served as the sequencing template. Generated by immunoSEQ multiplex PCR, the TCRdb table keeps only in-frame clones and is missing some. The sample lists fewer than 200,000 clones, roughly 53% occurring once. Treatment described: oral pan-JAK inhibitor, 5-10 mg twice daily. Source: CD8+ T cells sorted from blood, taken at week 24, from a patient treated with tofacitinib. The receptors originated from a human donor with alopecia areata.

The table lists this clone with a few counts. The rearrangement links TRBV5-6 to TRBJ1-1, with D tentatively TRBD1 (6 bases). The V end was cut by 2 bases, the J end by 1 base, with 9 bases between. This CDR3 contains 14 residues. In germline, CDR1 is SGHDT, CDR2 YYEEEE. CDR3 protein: CASSFGTSNTEAFF. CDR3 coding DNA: TGTGCCAGCAGCTTCGGGACATCGAACACTGAAGCTTTCTTT.

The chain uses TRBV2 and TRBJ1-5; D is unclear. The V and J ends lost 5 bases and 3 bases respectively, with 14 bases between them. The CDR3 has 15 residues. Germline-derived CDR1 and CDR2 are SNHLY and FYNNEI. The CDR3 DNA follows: TGTGCCAGCAGTAGCGGGATGCAAAACAATCAGCCCCAGCATTTT. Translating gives CASSSGMQNNQPQHF.

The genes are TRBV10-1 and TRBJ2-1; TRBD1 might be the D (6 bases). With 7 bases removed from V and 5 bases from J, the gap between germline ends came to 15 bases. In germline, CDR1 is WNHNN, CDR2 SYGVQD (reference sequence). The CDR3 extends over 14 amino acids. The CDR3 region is CASMGDTLDNEQFF. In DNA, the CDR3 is TGCGCCAGCATGGGGGACACCCTCGACAATGAGCAGTTCTTC.

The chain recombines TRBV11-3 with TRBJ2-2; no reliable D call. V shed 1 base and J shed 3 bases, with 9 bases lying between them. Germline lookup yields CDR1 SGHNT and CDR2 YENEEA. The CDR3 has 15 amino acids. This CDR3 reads CASSLGGVHTGELFF. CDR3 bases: TGTGCCAGCAGCTTAGGTGGGGTTCACACCGGGGAGCTGTTTTTT.

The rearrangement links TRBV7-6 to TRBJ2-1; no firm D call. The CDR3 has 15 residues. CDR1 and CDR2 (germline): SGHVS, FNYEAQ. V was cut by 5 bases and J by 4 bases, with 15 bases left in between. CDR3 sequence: CASSRTTSPYNEQFF. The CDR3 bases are TGTGCCAGCAGCCGTACTACCAGCCCATACAATGAGCAGTTCTTC.

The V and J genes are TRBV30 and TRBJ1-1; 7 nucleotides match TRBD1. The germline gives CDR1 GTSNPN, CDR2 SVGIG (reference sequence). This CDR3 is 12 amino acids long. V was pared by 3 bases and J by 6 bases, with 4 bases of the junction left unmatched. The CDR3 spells CAWRSGTAEAFF. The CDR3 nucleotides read TGTGCCTGGAGGAGCGGGACAGCTGAAGCTTTCTTT.

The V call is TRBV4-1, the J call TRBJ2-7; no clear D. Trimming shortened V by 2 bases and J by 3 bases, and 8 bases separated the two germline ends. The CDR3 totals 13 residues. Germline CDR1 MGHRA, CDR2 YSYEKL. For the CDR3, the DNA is TGCGCCAGCAGCCAACCGTCCGGCTACGAGCAGTACTTC. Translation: CASSQPSGYEQYF.

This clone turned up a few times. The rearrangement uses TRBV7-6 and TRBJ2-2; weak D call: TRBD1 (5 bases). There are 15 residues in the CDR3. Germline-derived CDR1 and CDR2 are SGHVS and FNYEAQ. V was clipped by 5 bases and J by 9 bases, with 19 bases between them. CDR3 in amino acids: CASSTQGAPQRELFF. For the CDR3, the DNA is TGTGCCAGCAGCACCCAAGGGGCCCCCCAACGGGAGCTGTTTTTT. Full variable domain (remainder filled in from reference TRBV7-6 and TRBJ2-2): GAGVSQSPRYKVTKRGQDVALRCDPISGHVSLYWYRQALGQGPEFLTYFNYEAQQDKSGLPNDRFSAERPEGSISTLTIQRTEQRDSAMYRCASSTQGAPQRELFFGEGSRLTVL.